These 28 T cell receptor beta chains came from one sample sequenced in a study of blood T cell repertoires in COVID-19. Assay: immunoSEQ multiplex PCR; the TCRdb copy retains only in-frame clones and omits some. The repertoire holds fewer than 90,000 clones, with over 60% as singletons. Sequencing input: peripheral blood. These receptor sequences come from a man aged 60 to 69 with COVID-19, enrolled during active disease.

V gene TRBV19 combines with J gene TRBJ2-2; maybe TRBD2 (6 bases). V was clipped by 9 bases and J by 5 bases, with 16 bases between them. CDR1 LNHDA and CDR2 SQIVND come from the germline V gene (reference sequence). The CDR3 is made up of 14 amino acids. The CDR3 region has the DNA TGTGCCAGCAACTTCGGGAGTCCTACCGGGGAGCTGTTTTTT. Translating it yields CASNFGSPTGELFF.

The chain carries TRBV10-3 and TRBJ2-7; 15 bases are a match to TRBD2. Germline CDR1 reads ENHRY; CDR2 reads SYGVKD. Trimming at V came to 4 bases and at J to 7 bases, leaving 5 bases not matched to a gene. The CDR3 spans 15 residues. CDR3 region: CAISAGLAGGREQYF. The CDR3 nucleotides are TGTGCCATCAGTGCAGGACTAGCGGGGGGGAGGGAGCAGTACTTC.

The chain employs TRBV27 and TRBJ2-1, with D tentatively TRBD1 (6 bases). The V gene's germline CDR1 is MNHEY and CDR2 SMNVEV (reference sequence). V was shortened by 3 bases and J by 6 bases, with 18 bases between the two germline ends. The CDR3 consists of 16 residues. CDR3 bases: TGTGCCAGCAGTTTTGCCAAGGGGGATTCTCGCAATGAGCAGTTCTTC. This translates into CASSFAKGDSRNEQFF.

This clone came up a few times. V usage is TRBV7-9 and J usage is TRBJ1-3; TRBD1 matches at 7 bases. V shed 5 bases, J shed 0 bases, and the junction held 10 bases outside the gene matches. The CDR3 length is 17 residues. The germline CDR1 and CDR2 sequences are SEHNR and FQNEAQ (reference sequence). The CDR3 nucleotides are TGTGCCAGCAGCCCGAGACAGGGCCCTCTCTCTGGAAACACCATATATTTT. Translating gives CASSPRQGPLSGNTIYF. Using reference TRBV7-9 and TRBJ1-3 for the parts outside the CDR3, the full variable domain is DTGVSQNPRHKITKRGQNVTFRCDPISEHNRLYWYRQTLGQGPEFLTYFQNEAQLEKSRLLSDRFSAERPKGSFSTLEIQRTEQGDSAMYLCASSPRQGPLSGNTIYFGEGSWLTVV.

The chain couples TRBV7-7 to TRBJ2-7, with 7 bases that match TRBD2. The CDR3 length is 13 residues. Germline V gives CDR1 SSHAT, CDR2 FNYEAQ (reference sequence). Unmatched junction bases numbered 5, after V lost 2 bases and J lost 7 bases. The CDR3 loop is CASSLSPGGEQYF. The CDR3 DNA reads as TGTGCCAGCAGCTTAAGTCCGGGGGGAGAGCAGTACTTC.

The rearrangement joins TRBV20-1 to TRBJ1-2; 12 nucleotides match TRBD1. There are 15 residues in the CDR3. V lost 3 bases and J lost 4; bases outside the gene matches: 6. Germline CDR1 is DFQATT and CDR2 is SNEGSKA (reference sequence). DNA for the CDR3: TGCAGTGCTAGTGACGGGACAGGGGGCCTCTATGGCTACACCTTC. It encodes CSASDGTGGLYGYTF.

This rearrangement joins TRBV7-9 to TRBJ1-6; TRBD1 matches at 10 bases. Germline CDR1 reads SEHNR; CDR2 reads FQNEAQ (reference sequence). The CDR3 runs 16 residues. V lost 6 bases to trimming and J lost 4 bases; unmatched junction nucleotides: 6. CDR3 sequence reads: CASSPGTGAYNSPLHF. CDR3 DNA: TGTGCCAGCAGTCCCGGGACAGGGGCGTATAATTCACCCCTCCACTTT.

This clone was observed at least ten times. V is TRBV2 and J is TRBJ1-1; 8 bases are a match to TRBD1. The junction had 4 bases not matched to a gene; V was cut back by 7 bases and J by 3 bases. Germline assignment: CDR1 SNHLY and CDR2 FYNNEI. The CDR3 is made up of 13 amino acids. Here the CDR3 reads CASTLDRDTEAFF. CDR3 coding DNA: TGTGCCAGCACCCTGGACAGGGACACTGAAGCTTTCTTT.

The V and J genes are TRBV5-6 and TRBJ1-5; 8 positions match TRBD1. After removal of 7 bases from V and 8 bases from J, the junction contained 14 bases not matched to a gene. This CDR3 has 15 amino acids. Germline CDR1 is SGHDT and CDR2 is YYEEEE. The CDR3 DNA sequence: TGTGCCAGCGGAGTAGGACAGGGCGTTTTAGAGCCCCAGCATTTT. This encodes CASGVGQGVLEPQHF.

The chain links TRBV4-1 to TRBJ2-5, with a possible D match to TRBD1 (5 bases). The CDR3 is 16 amino acids. Germline CDR1 is MGHRA and CDR2 is YSYEKL. The germline V and J ends were trimmed by 3 bases and 1 base, with 15 bases remaining between them. CDR3 region: CASSHRNLDTQETQYF. In DNA form, the CDR3 reads TGCGCCAGCAGCCATCGGAACTTGGACACCCAAGAGACCCAGTACTTC.

The V gene is TRBV9, the J gene TRBJ2-6; no firm D call. V lost 0 bases and J 1 base, leaving 5 bases between the germline ends. The CDR3 is 15 residues long. Germline V gene sequence: CDR1 SGDLS, CDR2 YYNGEE. CDR3 in DNA: TGTGCCAGCAGCGTAGGTAGTTCTGGGGCCAACGTCCTGACTTTC. Translating it yields CASSVGSSGANVLTF. The full variable domain, rest sourced from reference TRBV9 and TRBJ2-6, is DSGVTQTPKHLITATGQRVTLRCSPRSGDLSVYWYQQSLDQGLQFLIQYYNGEERAKGNILERFSAQQFPDLHSELNLSSLELGDSALYFCASSVGSSGANVLTFGAGSRLTVL.

This clone was counted once. The chain couples TRBV21-1 to TRBJ1-5; whether TRBD1, the table's D call, matches the DNA was not checked. TRBV21-1 is a pseudogene segment. This CDR3 region has 15 residues. CDR3 region: CASILRTGEYQPQHF. The CDR3 bases are TGTGCCAGCATCCTGCGGACAGGGGAATATCAGCCCCAGCATTTT.

The chain joins TRBV30 to TRBJ2-6, with D possibly TRBD2 on 5 matching bases. Per the germline V gene, CDR1 is GTSNPN and CDR2 is SVGIG (reference sequence). Trimming took off 3 bases at V and 1 base at J, with 10 bases between the two ends. CDR3 length: 15 residues. CDR3 coding DNA: TGTGCCTGGAGCAGAGGGCAATCTGGGGCCAACGTCCTGACTTTC. Its protein product is CAWSRGQSGANVLTF.

This rearrangement joins TRBV7-2 to TRBJ2-3; TRBD2 aligns across 14 bases. Germline V gives CDR1 SGHTA, CDR2 FQGNSA. This CDR3 contains 17 residues. V lost 0 bases, J lost 10 bases, and 9 bases stayed unmatched. The CDR3 DNA sequence: TGTGCCAGCAGCTTAGCGGTTTTGACTAGCGGGGGGGATCCGCAGTATTTT. Protein sequence: CASSLAVLTSGGDPQYF.

This clone was found a few times. The gene calls are TRBV5-4 and TRBJ2-7, with 7 bases fitting TRBD1. V was clipped by 0 bases and J by 2 bases; unmatched bases: 2. CDR1 is SGHNT and CDR2 is YYREEE in the germline V gene (reference sequence). The CDR3 consists of 14 residues. Here the CDR3 reads CASSLGTGAYEQYF. Written as DNA, the CDR3 is TGTGCCAGCAGCTTGGGGACAGGAGCCTACGAGCAGTACTTC.

The chain has TRBV5-1 and TRBJ2-1, with 7 bases identical to TRBD1. The CDR3 extends over 16 amino acids. The V gene end was trimmed by 0 bases and the J gene end by 5 bases; junction bases not matched to a gene: 8. Germline V gives CDR1 SGHRS, CDR2 YFSETQ. Written as DNA, the CDR3 is TGCGCCAGCAGCTTGGACCAGGGGGTATCCCACAATGAGCAGTTCTTC. As protein: CASSLDQGVSHNEQFF.

This chain uses TRBV29-1 with TRBJ2-7; 7 nucleotides align to TRBD1. CDR3 length: 12 residues. Looked up from germline, CDR1 is SQVTM and CDR2 is ANQGSEA. V lost 4 bases and J lost 6; bases outside the gene matches: 6. Here the CDR3 reads CSVGPGTAEQYF. CDR3 in DNA: TGCAGCGTTGGGCCCGGGACAGCCGAGCAGTACTTC.

CDR3 sequence: CASSKGGGDEQFF. The CDR3 coding sequence is TGTGCCAGCAGCAAAGGCGGGGGTGATGAGCAGTTCTTC. The J gene is TRBJ2-1, the V gene TRBV21-1; the table's D call, TRBD2, was not checked against the DNA. TRBV21-1 constitutes a pseudogene. The CDR3 is 13 residues long.

This sequence joins TRBV14 and TRBJ1-3; no clear D gene. The ends were cut back, 3 bases at V and 2 bases at J, with 8 bases in the middle. From germline, CDR1 is SGHDN and CDR2 FVKESK. This CDR3 spans 14 amino acids. CDR3 protein: CASSHMRAGNTIYF. The CDR3 DNA follows: TGTGCCAGCAGCCATATGAGAGCTGGAAACACCATATATTTT.

There are a few counts of this clone. The chain joins TRBV30 to TRBJ1-3, with a tentative D call TRBD1 (5 bases). Germline assignment: CDR1 GTSNPN and CDR2 SVGIG (reference sequence). With 4 bases removed from V and 2 bases from J, the gap between germline ends came to 12 bases. The CDR3 contains 14 residues. CDR3 coding DNA: TGTGCCTGGACCGCGGGGCGTCCTGGAAACACCATATATTTT. Translated: CAWTAGRPGNTIYF. The full variable domain, with the rest looked up from reference TRBV30 and TRBJ1-3, is SQTIHQWPATLVQPVGSPLSLECTVEGTSNPNLYWYRQAAGRGLQLLFYSVGIGQISSEVPQNLSASRPQDRQFILSSKKLLLSDSGFYLCAWTAGRPGNTIYFGEGSWLTVV.

This clone was observed a handful of times. The rearrangement links TRBV11-2 to TRBJ1-1; D ambiguous. Germline V lookup: CDR1 SGHAT, CDR2 FQNNGV. V was cut by 7 bases and J by 5 bases, with 8 bases left in between. The CDR3 contains 11 residues. For the CDR3, the DNA is TGTGCCAGCACATTTAGTACTGAAGCTTTCTTT. Its translation is CASTFSTEAFF.

This chain connects TRBV7-9 to TRBJ1-1; 9 bases align to TRBD1. Trimming removed 4 bases from V and 1 base from J; junction bases left unmatched: 1. CDR1 and CDR2 from the germline V gene are SEHNR and FQNEAQ (reference sequence). The CDR3 is 14 residues long. The chain's CDR3 is CASSSTGGNTEAFF. In DNA form, the CDR3 reads TGTGCCAGCAGCTCGACAGGGGGGAACACTGAAGCTTTCTTT.

This clone was observed a handful of times. This chain connects TRBV10-3 to TRBJ2-1; 9 positions match TRBD2. Germline assignment: CDR1 ENHRY and CDR2 SYGVKD. V dropped 4 bases and J dropped 7; count of bases not matched to a gene: 8. This CDR3 is 15 amino acids long. For the CDR3, the DNA is TGTGCCATCAGTGCTCAGGGACTAGCAAGTAATGAGCAGTTCTTC. Its protein product is CAISAQGLASNEQFF.

The V and J genes are TRBV6-6 and TRBJ1-3, with D maybe TRBD1 (5 bases). Trimming took off 6 bases at V and 4 bases at J, with 16 bases between the two ends. Germline V gene lookup returns CDR1 MNHNY and CDR2 SVGAGI (reference sequence). The CDR3 has 15 amino acids. The CDR3 nucleotides read TGTGCCAGCAGACACCTCAGGGTGTCCGGAAACACCATATATTTT. Protein sequence: CASRHLRVSGNTIYF.

The CDR3: CSASSGGHTYNEQFF. For the CDR3, the DNA is TGCAGTGCTAGTTCCGGGGGGCATACCTACAATGAGCAGTTCTTC. This chain uses TRBV20-1 with TRBJ2-1; TRBD2 is a possible D gene (7 bases). Trimming stripped 3 bases from V and 2 bases from J, with 14 bases between. The CDR3 is 15 amino acids. CDR1 is DFQATT, CDR2 SNEGSKA, per germline (reference sequence).

This rearrangement joins TRBV18 to TRBJ2-3, with D unresolved. The CDR3 consists of 14 residues. V gave up 1 base and J gave up 2 bases, with 7 bases separating them. Germline loops: CDR1 KGHSH, CDR2 LQKENI. CDR3 coding DNA: TGTGCCAGCTCACCACTGTCAAACACAGATACGCAGTATTTT. This translates into CASSPLSNTDTQYF.

Only a few counts were recorded for this clone. The V call is TRBV29-1, the J call TRBJ1-2; D remains unclear. The CDR3 runs to 12 residues. Germline CDR1 reads SQVTM; CDR2 reads ANQGSEA. V was cut by 3 bases and J by 4 bases, with 9 bases left in between. CDR3 in amino acids: CSVDPSSYGYTF. The DNA for the CDR3 is TGCAGCGTTGACCCGTCTAGCTATGGCTACACCTTC.

The V call is TRBV29-1, the J call TRBJ2-7, with D possibly matching TRBD2 (5 bases). The CDR3 covers 11 residues. Germline lookup yields CDR1 SQVTM and CDR2 ANQGSEA. V gave up 3 bases and J gave up 7 bases, with 10 bases separating them. CDR3 sequence reads: CSVERAGEQYF. CDR3 DNA: TGCAGCGTTGAGAGGGCAGGAGAGCAGTACTTC.